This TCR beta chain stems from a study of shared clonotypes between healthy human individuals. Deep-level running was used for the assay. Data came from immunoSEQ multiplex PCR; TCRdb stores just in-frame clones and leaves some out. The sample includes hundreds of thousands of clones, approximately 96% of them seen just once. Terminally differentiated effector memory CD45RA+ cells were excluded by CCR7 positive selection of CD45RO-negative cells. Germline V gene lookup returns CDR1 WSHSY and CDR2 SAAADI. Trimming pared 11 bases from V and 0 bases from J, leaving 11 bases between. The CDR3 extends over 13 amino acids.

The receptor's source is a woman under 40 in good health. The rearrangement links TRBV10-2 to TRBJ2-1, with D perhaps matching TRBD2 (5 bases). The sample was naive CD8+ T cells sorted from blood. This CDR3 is CAVQRPSYNEQFF. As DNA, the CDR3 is TGCGCCGTACAGCGGCCCTCCTACAATGAGCAGTTCTTC.